The 19 T cell receptor beta chains listed next were all sequenced from one sample in a study of Graves' ophthalmopathy and Graves' hyperthyroidism. Beta-chain TCR CDR3 regions were amplified from RNA transcripts. An opening RT-PCR round employed HTBI primers and preceded a second-round multiplex PCR. From the multiplex PCR reads, TCRdb called clonotypes with MiXCR, one entry per CDR3 protein. The sample yields fewer than 400,000 distinct CDR3 sequences, 15% to 20% seen once. Sequences were obtained from peripheral blood. The receptors were gathered from a woman aged 18-30 years with Graves' ophthalmopathy.

In this sample, this clonotype turned up a few times. This chain connects TRBV20-1 to TRBJ1-5; a possible D gene is TRBD1 (6 bases). The germline V and J ends were trimmed by 6 bases and 2 bases, with 11 bases remaining between them. The CDR3 extends over 13 amino acids. Germline V gene sequence: CDR1 DFQATT, CDR2 SNEGSKA (reference sequence). The CDR3 here is CSAGGKGNQPQHF. In DNA, the CDR3 is TGCAGTGCAGGGGGGAAGGGCAATCAGCCCCAGCATTTT.

At least ten counts were recorded for this clonotype. J is TRBJ2-2 and V is TRBV20-1; D possibly corresponds to TRBD1 (6 bases). The CDR3 loop spans 11 amino acids. Deletions cut 6 bases from V and 6 bases from J, with 8 bases between. Per the germline V gene, CDR1 is DFQATT and CDR2 is SNEGSKA (reference sequence). The CDR3 nucleotides read TGCAGTGCCAGGGGTCCCGGGGAGCTGTTTTTT. It is translated as CSARGPGELFF.

This clonotype occurred once. The CDR3 bases are TGTGCCAGCAGTGGGACAGATCGAGAGACCCAGTACTTC. Translation gives CASSGTDRETQYF. The V gene is TRBV12-3 or TRBV12-4, the J gene TRBJ2-5, with 7 bases aligning to TRBD1. The CDR3 has 13 residues. Trimming removed 5 bases from V and 4 bases from J; junction bases left unmatched: 4.

This clonotype was counted many times. This chain uses TRBV20-1 with TRBJ2-5; a possible D gene is TRBD2 (6 bases). Germline-derived CDR1 and CDR2 are DFQATT and SNEGSKA (reference sequence). This CDR3 region has 18 residues. Between the trimmed V and J ends, which lost 3 bases and 4 bases, there was a span of 27 bases. For the CDR3, the DNA is TGCAGTGCTAGGGGCCGGGGGAGGACGGGAGCGATCGGAGAGACCCAGTACTTC. It is translated as CSARGRGRTGAIGETQYF.

In its sample, this clonotype was seen many times. V usage is TRBV29-1 and J usage is TRBJ1-1; D is possibly TRBD1 (5 bases). The CDR3 runs to 11 residues. The germline V and J ends were trimmed by 6 bases and 12 bases, with 17 bases remaining between them. Germline V gene data show CDR1 as SQVTM and CDR2 as ANQGSEA. The chain's CDR3 is CSVFYKGLTFF. In nucleotides, the CDR3 is TGCAGCGTCTTCTATAAGGGGCTGACTTTCTTT.

This clonotype was observed many times. V gene TRBV10-2 combines with J gene TRBJ1-2; no firm D call. The CDR3 has 14 residues. Germline CDR1 reads WSHSY; CDR2 reads SAAADI. V was pared by 2 bases and J by 4 bases, with 11 bases between. Here the CDR3 reads CASSEQLLSYGYTF. The CDR3 DNA reads TGCGCCAGCAGTGAGCAGCTACTTTCCTATGGCTACACCTTC.

The rearrangement joins TRBV6-2 or TRBV6-3 to TRBJ2-5; D ambiguous. The germline gives CDR1 MNHEY, CDR2 SVGEGT. The CDR3 totals 13 residues. Trimming removed 0 bases from V and 5 bases from J, with 7 bases in between. CDR3 amino acids: CASSYSAMETQYF. CDR3 coding DNA: TGTGCCAGCAGTTACTCGGCAATGGAGACCCAGTACTTC.

This clonotype was found many times. The rearrangement uses TRBV28 and TRBJ2-7, with D perhaps assigned TRBD1 or TRBD2 (6 bases each). Germline V lookup: CDR1 MDHEN, CDR2 SYDVKM. The CDR3 has 15 amino acids. V lost 4 bases to trimming and J lost 0 bases, with 13 bases between them. Written as DNA, the CDR3 is TGTGCCAGCAGTTCGGGGGCCATTACCTCCTACGAGCAGTACTTC. This gives the protein CASSSGAITSYEQYF.

This clonotype was observed at least ten times. The chain is built from TRBV7-9 and TRBJ1-2, with a possible D match to TRBD1 (6 bases). V lost 11 bases and J lost 0, with 16 bases in between. Germline CDR1 and CDR2: SEHNR and FQNEAQ (reference sequence). This CDR3 has 14 amino acids. The CDR3 sequence is CALPLGATNYGYTF. CDR3 DNA sequence: TGTGCCCTTCCCCTGGGGGCGACTAACTATGGCTACACCTTC.

This clonotype was counted at least ten times. The chain recombines TRBV29-1 with TRBJ1-1, with D hard to call. Germline CDR1 and CDR2: SQVTM and ANQGSEA. This CDR3 is built from 11 residues. V was shortened by 3 bases and J by 2 bases, with 4 bases between the two germline ends. CDR3: CSVEENTEAFF. DNA for the CDR3: TGCAGCGTTGAGGAAAACACTGAAGCTTTCTTT.

This chain uses TRBV24-1 with TRBJ2-7; D may correspond to TRBD1 or TRBD2 (5 bases each). The CDR3 sequence is 13 residues long. CDR1 is KGHDR and CDR2 is SFDVKD in the germline V gene. Trimming took 9 bases from V and 6 from J, leaving 17 bases between them. CDR3: CATSRDGSGEQYF. As DNA, the CDR3 is TGTGCCACCTCCAGGGACGGCTCTGGCGAGCAGTACTTC.

This clonotype was seen at least ten times. V usage is TRBV12-3 or TRBV12-4 and J usage is TRBJ1-4; no definite D call. The V end lost 8 bases, the J end lost 7 bases, and 17 bases lay between the germline ends. This CDR3 contains 14 residues. This chain's CDR3 is CASSLRVEGEKLFF. The DNA of the CDR3 is TGTGCCAGCTCCCTCCGGGTCGAAGGTGAAAAACTGTTTTTT.

In this sample, this clonotype turned up many times. J is TRBJ1-1 and V is TRBV2, with D uncertain. From germline, CDR1 is SNHLY and CDR2 FYNNEI. The V and J ends lost 1 base and 2 bases respectively, with 8 bases between them. CDR3 length equals 14 residues. The CDR3 region is CASSEEQSNTEAFF. CDR3 nucleotides: TGTGCCAGCAGTGAAGAACAGTCCAACACTGAAGCTTTCTTT.

In its sample, this clonotype was seen many times. The chain joins TRBV7-9 to TRBJ2-2; 7 nucleotides agree with TRBD1. Losses at the gene ends were 5 bases for V and 0 bases for J; bases not matched to a gene: 6. The CDR3 sequence is 16 residues long. The germline V gene encodes CDR1 SEHNR and CDR2 FQNEAQ (reference sequence). CDR3 coding DNA: TGTGCCAGCAGCCCCAGACAGGGAGCGAACACCGGGGAGCTGTTTTTT. Its translation: CASSPRQGANTGELFF.

This clonotype was counted many times. This chain links TRBV6-5 with TRBJ1-2, with 12 bases fitting TRBD1. The CDR3 has 14 amino acids. The V segment lost 2 bases and the J segment 8 bases; nucleotides outside the gene matches: 3. Per the germline V gene, CDR1 is MNHEY and CDR2 is SVGAGI. Written as DNA, the CDR3 is TGTGCCAGCAGTTACATCGGGACAGGGGGCGGCTACACCTTC. Amino acid sequence: CASSYIGTGGGYTF.

This clonotype showed up many times. The V and J genes are TRBV12-3 or TRBV12-4 and TRBJ1-2, with 8 bases that match TRBD1. The ends lost 6 bases at V and 4 bases at J; junction bases unmatched: 10. This CDR3 spans 15 amino acids. The CDR3 protein is CASSPRGQASYGYTF. CDR3 in DNA: TGTGCCAGCAGCCCGAGGGGACAGGCATCCTATGGCTACACCTTC.

This clonotype was counted ten times or more. The V call is TRBV28, the J call TRBJ2-7; possibly TRBD1 or TRBD2 for D (7 bases each). Germline-derived CDR1 and CDR2 are MDHEN and SYDVKM. V was pared by 11 bases and J by 2 bases, with 19 bases between. The CDR3 consists of 14 residues. CDR3 sequence (DNA): TGTGCCGTCGAAACAGGGGAGGGTACCTACGAGCAGTACTTC. Translating it yields CAVETGEGTYEQYF.

There are many counts of this clonotype. The chain combines TRBV27 with TRBJ2-7, with a tentative D call TRBD2 (6 bases). The V end was cut by 6 bases, the J end by 5 bases, with 14 bases between. This CDR3 spans 13 amino acids. CDR1 is MNHEY and CDR2 is SMNVEV in the germline V gene (reference sequence). The CDR3 coding sequence is TGTGCCAGCAGCGTCGGGGGTTTCAACGAGCAGTACTTC. As protein: CASSVGGFNEQYF.

J is TRBJ2-7 and V is TRBV7-3; D possibly corresponds to TRBD2 (5 bases). Germline lookup yields CDR1 SGHTA and CDR2 FQGTGA. The CDR3 runs 15 residues. V gave up 5 bases and J gave up 3 bases, with 17 bases separating them. The CDR3 reads CASSPSPGRGYEQYF. Written as DNA, the CDR3 is TGTGCCAGCAGCCCGAGCCCAGGACGGGGCTACGAGCAGTACTTC. Complete variable domain (other parts from reference TRBV7-3 and TRBJ2-7): GAGVSQTPSNKVTEKGKYVELRCDPISGHTALYWYRQSLGQGPEFLIYFQGTGAADDSGLPNDRFFAVRPEGSVSTLKIQRTERGDSAVYLCASSPSPGRGYEQYFGPGTRLTVT.